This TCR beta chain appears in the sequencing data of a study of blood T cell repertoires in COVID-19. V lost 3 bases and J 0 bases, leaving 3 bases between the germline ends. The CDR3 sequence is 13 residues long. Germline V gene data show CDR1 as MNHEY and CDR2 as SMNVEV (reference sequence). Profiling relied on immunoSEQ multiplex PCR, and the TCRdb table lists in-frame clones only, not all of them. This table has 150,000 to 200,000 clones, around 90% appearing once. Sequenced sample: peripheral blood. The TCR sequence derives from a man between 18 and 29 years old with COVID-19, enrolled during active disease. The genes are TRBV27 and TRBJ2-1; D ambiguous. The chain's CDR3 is CASSFSSYNEQFF. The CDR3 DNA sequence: TGTGCCAGCAGTTTTAGCTCCTACAATGAGCAGTTCTTC.